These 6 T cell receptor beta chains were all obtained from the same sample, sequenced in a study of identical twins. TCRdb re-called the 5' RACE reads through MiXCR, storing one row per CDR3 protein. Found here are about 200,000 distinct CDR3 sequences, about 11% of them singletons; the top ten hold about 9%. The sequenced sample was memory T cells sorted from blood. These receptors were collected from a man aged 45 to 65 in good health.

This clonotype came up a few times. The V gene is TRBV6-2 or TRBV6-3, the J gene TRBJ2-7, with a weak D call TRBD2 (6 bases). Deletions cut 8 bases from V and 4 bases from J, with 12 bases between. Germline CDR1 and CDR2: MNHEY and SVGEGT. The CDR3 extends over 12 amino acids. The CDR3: CASSGSGYEQYF. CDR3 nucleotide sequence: TGTGCCAGCTCAGGGAGCGGGTACGAGCAGTACTTC.

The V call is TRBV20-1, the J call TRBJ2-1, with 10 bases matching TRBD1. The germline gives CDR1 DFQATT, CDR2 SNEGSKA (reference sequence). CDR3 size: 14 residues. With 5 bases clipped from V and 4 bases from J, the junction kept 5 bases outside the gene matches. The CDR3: CSAGGDRGYNEQFF. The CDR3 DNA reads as TGCAGTGCTGGGGGGGACAGGGGTTACAATGAGCAGTTCTTC.

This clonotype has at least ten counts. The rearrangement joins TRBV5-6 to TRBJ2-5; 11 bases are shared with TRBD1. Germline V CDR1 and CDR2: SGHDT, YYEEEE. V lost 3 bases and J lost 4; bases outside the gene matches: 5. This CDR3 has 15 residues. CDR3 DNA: TGTGCCAGCAGCTCGTCCGGGACAGGGGGAGAGACCCAGTACTTC. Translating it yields CASSSSGTGGETQYF.

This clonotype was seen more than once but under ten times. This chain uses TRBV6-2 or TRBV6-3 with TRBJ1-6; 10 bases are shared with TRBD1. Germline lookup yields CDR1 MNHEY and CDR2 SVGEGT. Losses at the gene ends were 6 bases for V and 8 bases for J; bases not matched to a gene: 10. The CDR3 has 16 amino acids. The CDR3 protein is CASSSGTGAGYSPLHF. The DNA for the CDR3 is TGTGCCAGCAGCTCCGGGACAGGGGCCGGTTATTCACCCCTCCACTTT.

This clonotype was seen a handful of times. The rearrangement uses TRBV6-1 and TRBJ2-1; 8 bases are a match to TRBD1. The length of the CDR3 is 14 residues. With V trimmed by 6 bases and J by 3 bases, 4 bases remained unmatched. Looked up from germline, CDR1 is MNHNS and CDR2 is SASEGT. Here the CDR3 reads CASRPGQDYNEQFF. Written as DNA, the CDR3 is TGTGCCAGCAGACCGGGACAGGACTACAATGAGCAGTTCTTC.

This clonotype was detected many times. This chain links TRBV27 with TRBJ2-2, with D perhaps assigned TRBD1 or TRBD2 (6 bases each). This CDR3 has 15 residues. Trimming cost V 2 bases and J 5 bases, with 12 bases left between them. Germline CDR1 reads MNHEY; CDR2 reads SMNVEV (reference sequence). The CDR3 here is CASSLNGGGTGELFF. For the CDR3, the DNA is TGTGCCAGCAGTTTAAACGGGGGCGGGACCGGGGAGCTGTTTTTT.